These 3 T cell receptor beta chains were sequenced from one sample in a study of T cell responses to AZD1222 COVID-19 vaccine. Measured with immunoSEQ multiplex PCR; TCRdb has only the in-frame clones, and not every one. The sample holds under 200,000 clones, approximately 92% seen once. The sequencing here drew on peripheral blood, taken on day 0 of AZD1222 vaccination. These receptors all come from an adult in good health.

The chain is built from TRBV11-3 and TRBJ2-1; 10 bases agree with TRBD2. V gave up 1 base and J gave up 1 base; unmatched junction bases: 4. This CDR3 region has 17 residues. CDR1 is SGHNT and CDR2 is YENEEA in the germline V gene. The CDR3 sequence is CASSLGLAGSSYNEQFF. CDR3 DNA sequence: TGTGCCAGCAGCTTAGGACTAGCGGGTAGTTCCTACAATGAGCAGTTCTTC.

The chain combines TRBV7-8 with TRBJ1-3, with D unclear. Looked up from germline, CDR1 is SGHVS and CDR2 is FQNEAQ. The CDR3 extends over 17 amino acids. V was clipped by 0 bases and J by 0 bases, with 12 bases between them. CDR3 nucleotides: TGTGCCAGCAGCTTAGCGGGGATGGTCGGCTCTGGAAACACCATATATTTT. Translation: CASSLAGMVGSGNTIYF.

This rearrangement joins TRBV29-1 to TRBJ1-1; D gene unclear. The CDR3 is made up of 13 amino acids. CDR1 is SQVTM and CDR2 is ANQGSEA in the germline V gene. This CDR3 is CSVLGSRNTEAFF. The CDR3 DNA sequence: TGCAGTGTCCTGGGGAGTAGGAACACTGAAGCTTTCTTT. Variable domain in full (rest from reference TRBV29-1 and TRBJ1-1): SAVISQKPSRDICQRGTSLTIQCQVDSQVTMMFWYRQQPGQSLTLIATANQGSEATYESGFVIDKFPISRPNLTFSTLTVSNMSPEDSSIYLCSVLGSRNTEAFFGQGTRLTVV.